This T cell receptor beta chain originates from a study of T cells after yellow fever vaccination. The overall study: Preparation of the low-cell-number fractions used SMART-Seq v4 Ultra Low Input. Study-wide findings and caveats: Of the clonotypes, a small share occurred in both CD4 and CD8 compartments. The booster saw the reappearance of most primary-vaccination clones (roughly 95% CD4, about 90% CD8).

TCRdb itself ran the 5' RACE reads through MiXCR, one entry per CDR3 protein. Of more than 350,000 distinct CDR3 sequences in the sample, approximately 10% were seen once. In germline, CDR1 is DFQATT, CDR2 SNEGSKA (reference sequence). Trimming pared 6 bases from V and 8 bases from J, leaving 17 bases between. CDR3 length: 13 amino acids. This clonotype was observed many times. What it binds is not known. The material was PBMCs, obtained on the day of the first yellow fever vaccination. The chain joins TRBV20-1 to TRBJ2-1; the D gene is possibly TRBD1 (6 bases). This sequence originates from a man younger than 35 who received the YFV17D yellow fever vaccine. The CDR3 loop reads CSAWGPYDDEQFF. In DNA form, the CDR3 reads TGCAGTGCGTGGGGGCCCTACGATGATGAGCAGTTCTTC.